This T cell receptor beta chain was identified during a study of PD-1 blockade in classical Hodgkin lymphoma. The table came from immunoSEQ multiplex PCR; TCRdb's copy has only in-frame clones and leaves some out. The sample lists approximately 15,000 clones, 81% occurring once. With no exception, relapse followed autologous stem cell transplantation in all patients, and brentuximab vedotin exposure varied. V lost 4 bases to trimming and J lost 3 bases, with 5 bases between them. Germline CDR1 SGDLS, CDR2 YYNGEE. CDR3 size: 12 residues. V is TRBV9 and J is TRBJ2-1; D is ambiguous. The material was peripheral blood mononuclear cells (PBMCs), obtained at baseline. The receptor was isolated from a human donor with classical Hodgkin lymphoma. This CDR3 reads CASSSFYNEQFF. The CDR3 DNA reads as TGTGCCAGCAGCTCGTTCTACAATGAGCAGTTCTTC.